The sequence of this TCR beta chain was determined in a study of early T cells in non-severe SARS-CoV-2 infection (dated by TCRdb to about 2021). With respect to the entire study: Because TCR sequencing relied on bulk RNA taken from unsorted whole blood, pairing of alpha and beta chains was not possible. The study at large found these results: VDJdb matching was skewed toward anti-spike CD8 responses, so virus-specific expansions were likely underestimated and private and CD4 specificities were missed.

The library was produced with 5' RACE. Instrument used: NextSeq 500. The TCR library protocol attached unique molecular identifiers to individual cDNA molecules to correct for sequencing error and PCR bias. Both TCR alpha and beta chains were sequenced, and tight co-correlation was observed between alpha and beta sequence abundances in each sample. The authors processed their data as follows. Decombinator V4 was used to perform V gene, J gene and CDR3 annotation of TCR sequences. TCRs were defined as expanded if a significant change between any two time points was detected under a Poisson model with p below 0.0001. TCR abundances were normalised to the total number of TCRs sequenced per sample and were expressed as counts per million. TRAV1-2 paired with TRAJ12, TRAJ20 or TRAJ33 defined MAIT TCRs, while TRAV10 paired with TRAJ18 defined iNKT TCRs. VDJdb, accessed on 1 November 2021, was searched for TCRs annotated for CMV, EBV and SARS-CoV-2, and TCRs annotated for more than one antigen were excluded. Clones were called with MiXCR by TCRdb after fastp trimmed the public reads at Q25, and only in-frame beta chains were retained. A single entry per CDR3 protein holds the most common genes and DNA from its merged rows. The V and J calls reflect TCRdb's pipeline rather than the authors' work. Within this sample are 55,000 or so distinct CDR3 sequences, with approximately 6.3% of them counted one time only. The leading ten clones occupy 5.8% of the sample.

As encoded in the germline V gene, CDR1 is LGHNA while CDR2 is YSLEER. V and J are truncated by 4 bases and 11 bases respectively, leaving an intervening sequence of 21 bases. Counted from cysteine to phenylalanine, this CDR3 has 14 amino acids. This entry keeps only the CDR3 DNA: 42 bases, framed from base 1. A case-control design nested within a healthcare worker cohort in London, UK, was used, with weekly nasopharyngeal swab PCR tests and blood sampling performed. Between 23 and 31 March 2020, the week of the UK lockdown, healthcare workers were enrolled and then followed up weekly for as long as 16 weeks. This clonotype occurred many times. The clone's antigen remains unknown. No much larger clonotype is one base removed from it; base qualities were not supplied.

Sequences were derived from whole blood, sampled at baseline. The TCR originated in an adult who was a healthcare worker with PCR-confirmed SARS-CoV-2 infection or an uninfected control (not recorded which). The chain is encoded by TRBV4-3 joined to TRBJ2-7; D gene: possibly TRBD1, on 5 matching bases. The sequence in DNA is TGCGCCAGCAGCCCTGGGGCGATTCGGGTGTCTGAGTACTTC. It codes for CASSPGAIRVSEYF.